This record covers a single TCR beta chain. The antigen is undetermined. These data belong to a study of post-analysis software for immune sequencing data. On the study more broadly: The cohort encompassed relapsing-remitting, secondary progressive and progressive-relapsing multiple sclerosis disease courses.

Whole-study findings and limits: Among several TRBV segments more frequent in patients than controls were TRBV5-6, TRBV5-1 and TRBV20-1. When compared against controls, multiple sclerosis patients showed significantly lower normalized Chao1 diversity.

The CDR3 runs to 14 residues. V was clipped by 4 bases and J by 3 bases, with 11 bases between them. Germline V CDR1 and CDR2: MNHEY, SVGAGI. TCR beta cDNA libraries included unique molecular identifiers. T cells numbering roughly 0.85 to 11 million gave rise to 450,000 to 550,000 cDNA molecules. MiXCR, applied by TCRdb to the PCR reads, yields one record per CDR3 protein. The data hold approximately 730,000 distinct CDR3 sequences, with 46% observed a single time. The specimen was blood. The chain employs TRBV6-5 and TRBJ2-3; a weak D match, TRBD2 (5 bases). The receptor comes from a girl aged 5-17 years with multiple sclerosis. The CDR3 spells CASSFRGYTDTQYF. CDR3 sequence (DNA): TGTGCCAGCAGTTTCAGAGGGTATACAGATACGCAGTATTTT.